The 27 T cell receptor beta chains listed next were all sequenced from one sample in a study of CD8+CD57+ T cells in acquired aplastic anemia. The authors sequenced patients whose flow cytometry had shown CD8+CD57+ cell expansion. Genomic DNA acted as the template from which TCR beta VDJ combination and CDR3 sequence profiling were carried out. TCRdb itself ran the reads through MiXCR, one entry per CDR3 protein. The sample yields around 210,000 distinct CDR3 sequences, roughly two thirds seen once. Material: sorted CD4+, CD8+, or CD8+CD57+ T cells (not recorded which) from PBMCs. The receptors were sampled from a human donor with aplastic anemia.

The chain combines TRBV7-6 with TRBJ2-7, with D tentatively TRBD2 (6 bases). V was pared by 5 bases and J by 3 bases, with 11 bases between. The CDR3 spans 13 residues. Germline V lookup: CDR1 SGHVS, CDR2 FNYEAQ. The CDR3 loop is CASSAGPNYEQYF. Written as DNA, the CDR3 is TGTGCCAGCAGCGCGGGACCCAACTACGAGCAGTACTTC.

This clonotype has at least ten counts. The chain employs TRBV6-1 and TRBJ1-4; TRBD1 aligns across 8 bases. V gave up 8 bases and J gave up 7 bases; unmatched junction bases: 12. This CDR3 is 15 amino acids long. CDR1 and CDR2 (germline): MNHNS, SASEGT. Here the CDR3 reads CASAIGTGSGEKLFF. In DNA, the CDR3 is TGTGCCAGCGCCATTGGGACAGGCTCCGGTGAAAAACTGTTTTTT.

The chain is built from TRBV6-1 and TRBJ2-7; D is uncertain. The germline V gene has CDR1 MNHNS and CDR2 SASEGT. Trimming stripped 6 bases from V and 1 base from J, with 13 bases between. The CDR3 totals 14 residues. This chain's CDR3 is CASRKSDASYEQYF. DNA for the CDR3: TGTGCCAGCAGGAAAAGTGACGCATCCTACGAGCAGTACTTC.

This clonotype was found many times. The rearrangement joins TRBV7-8 to TRBJ1-2, with 9 bases that match TRBD1. J lost 1 base, V lost 1 base, and 4 bases had no gene match. This CDR3 comprises 16 residues. CDR1 SGHVS and CDR2 FQNEAQ come from the germline V gene. The CDR3 nucleotides are TGTGCCAGCAGCTTAGGGTGGACAGGGGATAACTATGGCTACACCTTC. This encodes CASSLGWTGDNYGYTF.

In its sample, this clonotype was seen once. The CDR3, as DNA: TGTGCCAGCAGCTTAAGTAGGGTCCTGAACGAGCAGTACTTC. Its translation: CASSLSRVLNEQYF. The J gene is TRBJ2-7, the V gene TRBV7-3; no reliable D call. CDR1 and CDR2 from the germline V gene are SGHTA and FQGTGA. V was shortened by 1 base and J by 5 bases, with 12 bases between the two germline ends. This CDR3 contains 14 residues.

This clonotype was counted many times. The chain uses TRBV4-1 and TRBJ1-5, with TRBD1 matching over 8 bases. The trim removed 3 bases at V and 6 bases at J, leaving 4 bases unmatched. The CDR3 contains 14 residues. The germline gives CDR1 MGHRA, CDR2 YSYEKL. This CDR3 is CASSQWTGPQPQHF. CDR3 in DNA: TGCGCCAGCAGCCAGTGGACAGGGCCTCAGCCCCAGCATTTT.

The chain is built from TRBV29-1 and TRBJ2-1; 12 nucleotides line up with TRBD1. This CDR3 region has 16 residues. V dropped 4 bases and J dropped 7; count of bases not matched to a gene: 11. CDR1 and CDR2 (germline): SQVTM, ANQGSEA. CDR3 residues: CSVVFGRDRGQNEQFF. CDR3 sequence (DNA): TGCAGCGTTGTTTTCGGCCGGGACAGGGGGCAGAATGAGCAGTTCTTC.

This sequence joins TRBV9 and TRBJ2-5; D is ambiguous. CDR3 size: 13 residues. Germline lookup yields CDR1 SGDLS and CDR2 YYNGEE. Trimming took off 0 bases at V and 4 bases at J, with 7 bases between the two ends. In nucleotides, the CDR3 is TGTGCCAGCAGCGTAGTCCCGATAGAGACCCAGTACTTC. Its translation: CASSVVPIETQYF.

This clonotype was counted a single time. CDR3 in DNA: TGTGCCAGTAGTAAGTTGGGGATCCTGGGGAGTACTGAAGCTTTCTTT. Its translation: CASSKLGILGSTEAFF. The J gene is TRBJ1-1, the V gene TRBV19; D is ambiguous. Germline CDR1 reads LNHDA; CDR2 reads SQIVND (reference sequence). V was pared by 4 bases and J by 5 bases, with 20 bases between. The CDR3 is made up of 16 amino acids.

This chain joins TRBV20-1 and TRBJ2-7; D remains unclear. In germline, CDR1 is DFQATT, CDR2 SNEGSKA (reference sequence). The CDR3 consists of 13 residues. V lost 0 bases, J lost 3 bases, and 9 bases lay in between. For the CDR3, the DNA is TGCAGTGCTAGAGATCGCTCCGACTACGAGCAGTACTTC. It is translated as CSARDRSDYEQYF.

In its sample, this clonotype was seen once. The rearrangement links TRBV9 to TRBJ1-1, with D unresolved. This CDR3 is built from 13 residues. V lost 0 bases, J lost 6 bases, and 9 bases lay in between. Germline CDR1 SGDLS, CDR2 YYNGEE. The CDR3, as DNA: TGTGCCAGCAGCGTAGGACGAACCTCTGAAGCTTTCTTT. Amino acids: CASSVGRTSEAFF. The complete variable domain, with remaining parts taken from reference TRBV9 and TRBJ1-1, reads DSGVTQTPKHLITATGQRVTLRCSPRSGDLSVYWYQQSLDQGLQFLIQYYNGEERAKGNILERFSAQQFPDLHSELNLSSLELGDSALYFCASSVGRTSEAFFGQGTRLTVV.

The rearrangement links TRBV19 to TRBJ2-7; D ambiguous. The V gene's germline CDR1 is LNHDA and CDR2 SQIVND (reference sequence). V lost 5 bases and J lost 4, with 15 bases in between. The CDR3 runs to 14 residues. The CDR3 region has the DNA TGTGCCAGTAGTGGCCCCCCACACGATTACGAGCAGTACTTC. Translated, it gives CASSGPPHDYEQYF.

This clonotype turned up a few times. The chain has TRBV19 and TRBJ1-2; tentative D call: TRBD1 (5 bases). The CDR3 totals 13 residues. CDR1 and CDR2 from the germline V gene are LNHDA and SQIVND (reference sequence). Trimming removed 4 bases at V and 2 bases at J, with 8 bases between. The CDR3 region has the DNA TGTGCCAGTAGTAACGCAGGGAACTATGGCTACACCTTC. Amino acid sequence: CASSNAGNYGYTF. The full variable domain, rest sourced from reference TRBV19 and TRBJ1-2, is DGGITQSPKYLFRKEGQNVTLSCEQNLNHDAMYWYRQDPGQGLRLIYYSQIVNDFQKGDIAEGYSVSREKKESFPLTVTSAQKNPTAFYLCASSNAGNYGYTFGSGTRLTVV.

The chain employs TRBV5-8 and TRBJ2-7; D is perhaps TRBD1 or TRBD2 (7 bases each). The V and J ends lost 3 bases and 3 bases respectively, with 13 bases between them. Germline CDR1 SGHTS, CDR2 YDEGEE. The CDR3 sequence is 14 residues long. The CDR3 loop is CASSWGGQSYEQYF. As DNA, the CDR3 is TGTGCCAGCAGCTGGGGGGGACAGAGCTACGAGCAGTACTTC.

The chain combines TRBV7-2 with TRBJ1-2; maybe TRBD1 (6 bases). The CDR3 spans 14 residues. The germline V gene encodes CDR1 SGHTA and CDR2 FQGNSA. Trimming pared 1 base from V and 5 bases from J, leaving 11 bases between. Here the CDR3 DNA reads TGTGCCAGCAGCTTAGAGGGCAGGGGATATGGCTACACCTTC. Its protein product is CASSLEGRGYGYTF.

The chain uses TRBV10-2 and TRBJ1-3, with 9 bases matching TRBD1. Looked up from germline, CDR1 is WSHSY and CDR2 is SAAADI. The CDR3 extends over 14 amino acids. V dropped 4 bases and J dropped 2; count of bases not matched to a gene: 0. CDR3 in amino acids: CASSGTGAGNTIYF. CDR3 DNA: TGCGCCAGCAGTGGGACAGGGGCTGGAAACACCATATATTTT.

Regarding this clonotype: The junction departs from germline at one end; a sequencing error may be responsible. The chain couples TRBV19 to TRBJ1-2; D uncertain. The CDR3 has 14 residues. Germline V gene lookup returns CDR1 LNHDA and CDR2 SQIVND (reference sequence). The CDR3 DNA sequence: TGTGCCAGTAGTACAGATGGTGTAAACTATGGCTACGCCTTC. Translating it yields CASSTDGVNYGYAF.

V and J are TRBV20-1 and TRBJ2-7; possibly TRBD2 for D (7 bases). The CDR3 totals 15 residues. The germline gives CDR1 DFQATT, CDR2 SNEGSKA (reference sequence). Trimming left V 5 bases short and J 2 bases short, with 19 bases between. The CDR3 protein is CSAGSGGAGPYEQYF. The CDR3 DNA reads as TGCAGTGCTGGGTCGGGGGGCGCGGGGCCCTACGAGCAGTACTTC.

At least ten counts were recorded for this clonotype. The DNA of the CDR3 is TGTGCCAGCAGTTACAGCCGGGGGTCGGGGGCCTACGAGCAGTACTTC. Protein: CASSYSRGSGAYEQYF. The gene calls are TRBV6-2 or TRBV6-3 and TRBJ2-7, with D possibly TRBD2 on 6 matching bases. The CDR3 totals 16 residues. The germline V gene has CDR1 MNHEY and CDR2 SVGEGT. Deletions cut 2 bases from V and 2 bases from J, with 16 bases between.

This clonotype has ten or more counts. This chain connects TRBV2 to TRBJ2-3; 12 bases are shared with TRBD2. V lost 1 base to trimming and J lost 7 bases; unmatched junction nucleotides: 9. The CDR3 spans 17 residues. Looked up from germline, CDR1 is SNHLY and CDR2 is FYNNEI. The chain's CDR3 is CASSEDSASGGAHTQYF. DNA for the CDR3: TGTGCCAGCAGTGAAGACTCAGCTAGCGGGGGGGCACATACGCAGTATTTT.

The chain joins TRBV15 to TRBJ2-1, with D unresolved. The germline CDR1 and CDR2 sequences are LNHNV and YYDKDF (reference sequence). The CDR3 is 14 residues long. Trimming shortened V by 5 bases and J by 2 bases, and 10 bases separated the two germline ends. In DNA form, the CDR3 reads TGTGCCACCAGCGAGTATGGGGCCTACAATGAGCAGTTCTTC. Encoded protein: CATSEYGAYNEQFF. Full variable domain (missing parts from reference TRBV15 and TRBJ2-1): DAMVIQNPRYQVTQFGKPVTLSCSQTLNHNVMYWYQQKSSQAPKLLFHYYDKDFNNEADTPDNFQSRRPNTSFCFLDIRSPGLGDTAMYLCATSEYGAYNEQFFGPGTRLTVL.

V is TRBV29-1 and J is TRBJ2-1; 8 nucleotides align to TRBD1. The CDR3 loop spans 13 amino acids. Trimming cost V 3 bases and J 8 bases; bases outside gene matches: 6. CDR1 and CDR2 (germline): SQVTM, ANQGSEA. The CDR3 nucleotides read TGCAGCGTTGAGAGCCAGGGGGCGTATGAGCAGTTCTTC. Its translation is CSVESQGAYEQFF.

The V gene is TRBV2, the J gene TRBJ2-1; perhaps TRBD2 as D (5 bases). Germline assignment: CDR1 SNHLY and CDR2 FYNNEI. The CDR3 runs to 13 residues. V was trimmed by 8 bases and J by 4 bases, leaving 12 bases between them. CDR3 loop: CASGGLLYNEQFF. DNA for the CDR3: TGTGCCAGCGGAGGACTGCTTTACAATGAGCAGTTCTTC.

In its sample, this clonotype was seen a few times. The rearrangement links TRBV19 to TRBJ2-7; D is perhaps TRBD2 (6 bases). Germline lookup yields CDR1 LNHDA and CDR2 SQIVND (reference sequence). The ends were cut back, 3 bases at V and 9 bases at J, with 15 bases in the middle. This CDR3 is 13 amino acids long. The CDR3 bases are TGTGCCAGTAGTATCTCGGGAGCCAGACGGCAGTACTTC. Translated: CASSISGARRQYF.

Here the CDR3 DNA reads TGTGCCAGCAGCTCCGGAGCCTACGAGCAGTACTTC. Encoded protein: CASSSGAYEQYF. V usage is TRBV7-9 and J usage is TRBJ2-7; no firm D call. The germline gives CDR1 SEHNR, CDR2 FQNEAQ (reference sequence). The CDR3 sequence is 12 residues long. The germline V and J ends were trimmed by 4 bases and 2 bases, with 6 bases remaining between them.

The chain has TRBV29-1 and TRBJ1-2; D is perhaps TRBD1 (5 bases). Germline V gene sequence: CDR1 SQVTM, CDR2 ANQGSEA. The CDR3 extends over 13 amino acids. V gave up 6 bases and J gave up 7 bases, with 18 bases separating them. The CDR3 DNA sequence: TGCAGCGTGCCGGGACTAGGGAGAACTGGCTACACCTTC. Translating it yields CSVPGLGRTGYTF.

The chain has TRBV2 and TRBJ1-2; D is unresolved. Germline CDR1 SNHLY, CDR2 FYNNEI. The ends were cut back, 2 bases at V and 9 bases at J, with 16 bases in the middle. The CDR3 contains 14 residues. CDR3 loop: CASSEIAGARSYTF. The CDR3 DNA sequence: TGTGCCAGCAGTGAAATCGCAGGAGCCAGGAGCTACACCTTC.